This is a list of T cell receptor beta chains from one sample in a study of T cell responses to AZD1222 COVID-19 vaccine. Profiling relied on immunoSEQ multiplex PCR, and the TCRdb table lists in-frame clones only, not all of them. The top ten clones hold about 7% of a sample with about 130,000 clones, 90% of them seen once. The sequences come from peripheral blood, collected on day 0 of AZD1222 vaccination. All receptors derive from an adult in good health. The CDR3 runs from the conserved cysteine through the conserved F or W. The D gene is left open where the match is weak.

v_call	cdr3_length	j_call	d_call	cdr3_aa	cdr3_nt
TRBV29-1	13	TRBJ1-2	-	CSVEEGANYGYTF	TGCAGCGTTGAAGAGGGGGCAAATTATGGCTACACCTTC
TRBV5-8	15	TRBJ1-6	-	CASSLVRRINSPLHF	TGTGCCAGCAGCTTGGTACGGCGGATAAATTCACCCCTCCACTTT
TRBV11-2	15	TRBJ1-2	-	CASSGTVSGPYGYTF	TGTGCCAGCAGCGGTACAGTCTCTGGGCCTTATGGCTACACCTTC
TRBV11-2	13	TRBJ1-5	-	CASSFQGNQPQHF	TGTGCCAGCAGCTTTCAGGGGAATCAGCCCCAGCATTTT
TRBV21-1	18	TRBJ2-6	-	CASRLLRDGRSGANVLTF	TGTGCCAGCAGGCTCTTAAGGGACGGTCGCTCTGGGGCCAACGTCCTGACTTTC
TRBV2	15	TRBJ2-5	-	CASSDAKNRKETQYF	TGTGCCAGCAGTGACGCAAAAAACAGAAAAGAGACCCAGTACTTC
TRBV7-2	14	TRBJ2-3	TRBD2	CASRVGGGTDTQYF	TGTGCCAGCAGGGTCGGGGGGGGCACAGATACGCAGTATTTT
TRBV9	13	TRBJ1-1	-	CASSVDPSTEAFF	TGTGCCAGCAGCGTAGACCCCTCCACTGAAGCTTTCTTT
TRBV21-1	17	TRBJ2-6	-	CASSKGRGARGANVLTF	TGTGCCAGCAGCAAAGGAAGGGGGGCGCGAGGGGCCAACGTCCTGACTTTC
TRBV10-3	16	TRBJ2-2	TRBD1	CAISPRDRDPTGELFF	TGTGCCATCAGTCCCCGGGACAGGGATCCGACCGGGGAGCTGTTTTTT